One TCR beta chain is described in this entry. Authors' processing steps: Using reference gene primer amplification, nucleated cell counts were estimated. The repertoire was sequenced with immunoSEQ multiplex PCR; TCRdb's copy has only in-frame clones and lacks some. V, J and clone size were drawn from that table, and D and trimming were deduced from the DNA. The sample consists of 400,000 to 550,000 clones, around 89% of them appearing once. These data originate in a study of blood T cell repertoires in COVID-19. The specimen was peripheral blood. The sequence came from a woman aged 25 to 39 with acute or convalescent COVID-19.

The CDR3 region is CASSTTGGAAGGDYGYTF. In DNA form, the CDR3 reads TGTGCCAGCAGCACCACAGGGGGCGCTGCTGGCGGGGACTATGGCTACACCTTC. The chain links TRBV21-1 to TRBJ1-2; the D segment call TRBD1 is taken from the table without a DNA check. TRBV21-1 is a documented pseudogene. The length of the CDR3 is 18 residues.